This T cell receptor (beta chain) was found in a study of blood T cell repertoires in COVID-19. Using immunoSEQ multiplex PCR, the repertoire was profiled, and TCRdb retains in-frame clones only, with some absent. The sample records about 270,000 clones, approximately 88% being singletons. The sample comprised PBMCs or T cells enriched from blood (not recorded which). The clonotype was recovered from a woman aged 40 to 50 with acute COVID-19.

The CDR3 sequence: CASSFWGQFQETQYF. The DNA of the CDR3 is TGCGCCAGCAGCTTTTGGGGACAGTTCCAAGAGACCCAGTACTTC. This chain uses TRBV5-1 with TRBJ2-5, with 7 nucleotides matching TRBD1. CDR1 SGHRS and CDR2 YFSETQ come from the germline V gene. J gave up 1 base and V 2 bases, and 5 bases lay outside the gene matches. CDR3 length: 15 residues.